The sequence of this T cell receptor (beta chain) was determined in a study of blood T cell repertoires in COVID-19. Trimming took 6 bases from V and 8 from J; bases not matched to a gene: 14. Germline-derived CDR1 and CDR2 are KGHDR and SFDVKD. The CDR3 spans 16 residues. Per the original data handling: Amplified reference gene primers provided the basis for estimating nucleated cell counts. Libraries were prepared by immunoSEQ multiplex PCR; TCRdb keeps only in-frame clonotypes and omits some of them. That table gives V, J and clone size, and the DNA gave D and trimming. The sample lists about 62,000 clones; more than 80% were seen once.

The chain couples TRBV24-1 to TRBJ2-1; 8 nucleotides match TRBD1. The receptor comes from a woman older than 75 with acute or convalescent COVID-19. The source material was peripheral blood. The CDR3 coding sequence is TGTGCCACCAGTCCTTTGACAGGGGCCGTCCGGGATGAGCAGTTCTTC. Encoded protein: CATSPLTGAVRDEQFF.